This T cell receptor beta chain was identified during a study of T cells in Graves' hyperthyroidism and ophthalmopathy. Exclusion criteria comprised uncontrolled infection, other autoimmune disease, pregnancy or lactation. The study based diagnoses on clinical symptoms, serum thyroxine and TRAb, thyroid ultrasound and orbital computed tomography. It was RNA transcripts that yielded the amplified TCR beta CDR3 regions. The primer set for the first-round RT-PCR of the TCR CDR3 was HTBI. TCRdb re-derived calls from the multiplex PCR reads in MiXCR, one entry per CDR3 protein. This sample has a few hundred thousand distinct CDR3 sequences, with 15% to 20% found just once. This clonotype was seen ten or more times. This CDR3 comprises 13 residues. The germline V gene encodes CDR1 SGHTA and CDR2 FQGNSA. The V end lost 3 bases, the J end lost 5 bases, and 8 bases lay between the germline ends.

Sequencing was performed on blood. The chain employs TRBV7-2 and TRBJ1-5, with D unresolved. This clonotype was sampled from a woman in her thirties or forties with Graves' ophthalmopathy. The CDR3 bases are TGTGCCAGCAGCTTTCTGGTAGATCAGCCCCAGCATTTT. It translates to CASSFLVDQPQHF.